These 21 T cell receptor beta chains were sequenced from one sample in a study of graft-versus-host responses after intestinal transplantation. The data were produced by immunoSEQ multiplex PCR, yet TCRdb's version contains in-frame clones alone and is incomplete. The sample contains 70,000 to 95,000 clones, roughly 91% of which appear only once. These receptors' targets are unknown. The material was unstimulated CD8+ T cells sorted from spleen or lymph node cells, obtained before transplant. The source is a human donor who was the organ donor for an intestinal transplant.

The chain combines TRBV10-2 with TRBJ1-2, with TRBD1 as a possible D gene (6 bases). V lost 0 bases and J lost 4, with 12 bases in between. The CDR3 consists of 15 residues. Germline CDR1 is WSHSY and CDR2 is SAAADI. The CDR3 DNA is TGCGCCAGCAGTGAGTCGTGGGGGCGGTCCTATGGCTACACCTTC. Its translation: CASSESWGRSYGYTF.

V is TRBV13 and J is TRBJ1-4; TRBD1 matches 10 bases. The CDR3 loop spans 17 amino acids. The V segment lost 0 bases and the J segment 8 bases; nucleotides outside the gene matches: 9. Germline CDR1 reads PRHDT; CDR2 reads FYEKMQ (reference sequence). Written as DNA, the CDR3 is TGTGCCAGCAGCTTAGGAGGAATAGACAGGGGGCCGGAAAAACTGTTTTTT. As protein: CASSLGGIDRGPEKLFF.

The CDR3 sequence: CASSNQAGAPYEQYF. The DNA for the CDR3 is TGTGCCAGCAGTAATCAGGCGGGAGCCCCCTACGAGCAGTACTTC. The genes are TRBV28 and TRBJ2-7, with TRBD2 matching 7 bases. The ends lost 5 bases at V and 2 bases at J; junction bases unmatched: 9. This CDR3 comprises 15 residues. Germline CDR1 and CDR2: MDHEN and SYDVKM. Drawing the rest from reference TRBV28 and TRBJ2-7, the complete variable domain is DVKVTQSSRYLVKRTGEKVFLECVQDMDHENMFWYRQDPGLGLRLIYFSYDVKMKEKGDIPEGYSVSREKKERFSLILESASTNQTSMYLCASSNQAGAPYEQYFGPGTRLTVT.

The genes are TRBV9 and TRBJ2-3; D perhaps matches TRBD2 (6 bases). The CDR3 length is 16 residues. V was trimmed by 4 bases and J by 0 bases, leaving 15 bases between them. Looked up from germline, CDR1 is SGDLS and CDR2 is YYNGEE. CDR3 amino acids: CASSLPPSESTDTQYF. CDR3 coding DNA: TGTGCCAGCAGCCTACCCCCTAGCGAGAGCACAGATACGCAGTATTTT. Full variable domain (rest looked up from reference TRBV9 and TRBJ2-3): DSGVTQTPKHLITATGQRVTLRCSPRSGDLSVYWYQQSLDQGLQFLIQYYNGEERAKGNILERFSAQQFPDLHSELNLSSLELGDSALYFCASSLPPSESTDTQYFGPGTRLTVL.

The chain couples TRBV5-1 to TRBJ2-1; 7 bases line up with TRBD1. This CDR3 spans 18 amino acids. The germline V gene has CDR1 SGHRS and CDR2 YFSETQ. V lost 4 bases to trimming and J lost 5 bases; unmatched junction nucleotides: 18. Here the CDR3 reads CASSPNRGWGLYHNEQFF. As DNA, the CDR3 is TGCGCCAGCAGCCCTAACAGGGGATGGGGTCTTTATCACAATGAGCAGTTCTTC.

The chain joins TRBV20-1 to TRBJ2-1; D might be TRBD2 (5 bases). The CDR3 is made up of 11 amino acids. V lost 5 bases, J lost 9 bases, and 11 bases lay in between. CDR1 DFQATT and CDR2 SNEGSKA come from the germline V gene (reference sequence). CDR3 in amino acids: CSAFSVSEQFF. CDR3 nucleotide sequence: TGCAGTGCTTTTAGCGTAAGTGAGCAGTTCTTC.

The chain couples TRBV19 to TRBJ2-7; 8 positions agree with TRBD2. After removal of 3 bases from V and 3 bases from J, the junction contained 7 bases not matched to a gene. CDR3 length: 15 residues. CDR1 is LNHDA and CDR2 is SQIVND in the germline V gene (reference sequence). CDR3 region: CASSISGSGFYEQYF. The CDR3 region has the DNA TGTGCCAGTAGTATCAGCGGGAGTGGTTTCTACGAGCAGTACTTC.

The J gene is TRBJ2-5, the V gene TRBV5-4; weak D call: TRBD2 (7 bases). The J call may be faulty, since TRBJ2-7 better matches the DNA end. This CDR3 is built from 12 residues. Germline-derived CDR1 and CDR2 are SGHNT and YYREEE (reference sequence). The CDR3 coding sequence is TGTGCCAGCGGGAGGGGGAGCTACGAGCAGTACTTC. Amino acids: CASGRGSYEQYF.

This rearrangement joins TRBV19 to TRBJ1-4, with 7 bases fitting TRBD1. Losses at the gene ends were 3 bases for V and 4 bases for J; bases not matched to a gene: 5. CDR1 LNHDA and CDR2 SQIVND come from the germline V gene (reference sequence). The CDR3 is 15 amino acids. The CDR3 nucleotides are TGTGCCAGTAGTATTGCGACAGGGATTAATGAAAAACTGTTTTTT. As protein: CASSIATGINEKLFF.

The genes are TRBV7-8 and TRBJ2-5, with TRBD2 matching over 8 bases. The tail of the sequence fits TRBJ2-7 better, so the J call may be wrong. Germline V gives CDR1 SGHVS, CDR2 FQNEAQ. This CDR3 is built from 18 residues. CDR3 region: CATTQNERESERSYEQYF. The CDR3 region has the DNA TGTGCCACCACACAGAATGAGCGGGAGTCGGAAAGGTCCTACGAGCAGTACTTC.

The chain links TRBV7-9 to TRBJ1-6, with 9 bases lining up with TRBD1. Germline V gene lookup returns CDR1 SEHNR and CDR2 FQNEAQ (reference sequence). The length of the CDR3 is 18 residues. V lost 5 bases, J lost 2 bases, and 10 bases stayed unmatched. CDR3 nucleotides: TGTGCCAGCAGCCCCGCCCCGGGACAGGGCGCCTATAATTCACCCCTCCACTTT. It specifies CASSPAPGQGAYNSPLHF.

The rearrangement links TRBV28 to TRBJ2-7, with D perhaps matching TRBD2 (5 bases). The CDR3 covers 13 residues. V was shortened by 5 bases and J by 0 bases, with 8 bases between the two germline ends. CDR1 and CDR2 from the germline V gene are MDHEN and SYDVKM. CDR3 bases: TGTGCCAGCAGTCGAGGGTTCTCCTACGAGCAGTACTTC. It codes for CASSRGFSYEQYF. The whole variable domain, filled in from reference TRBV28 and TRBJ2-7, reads DVKVTQSSRYLVKRTGEKVFLECVQDMDHENMFWYRQDPGLGLRLIYFSYDVKMKEKGDIPEGYSVSREKKERFSLILESASTNQTSMYLCASSRGFSYEQYFGPGTRLTVT.

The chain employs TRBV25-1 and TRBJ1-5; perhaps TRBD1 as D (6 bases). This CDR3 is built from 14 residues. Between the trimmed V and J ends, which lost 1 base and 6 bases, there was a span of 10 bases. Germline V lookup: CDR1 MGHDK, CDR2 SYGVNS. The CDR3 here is CASSEWRGGQPQHF. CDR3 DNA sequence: TGTGCCAGCAGTGAATGGAGGGGGGGTCAGCCCCAGCATTTT.

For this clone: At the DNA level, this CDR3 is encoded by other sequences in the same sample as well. As DNA, the CDR3 is TGTGCTAGTGGTTTGGGGGGCGGCAATGAGCAGTTCTTC. This translates into CASGLGGGNEQFF. This chain joins TRBV12-5 and TRBJ2-1, with D maybe TRBD1 (5 bases). V dropped 1 base and J dropped 6 bases, with 7 bases sitting between them. This CDR3 is built from 13 residues. From germline, CDR1 is LGHNT and CDR2 FRNRAP.

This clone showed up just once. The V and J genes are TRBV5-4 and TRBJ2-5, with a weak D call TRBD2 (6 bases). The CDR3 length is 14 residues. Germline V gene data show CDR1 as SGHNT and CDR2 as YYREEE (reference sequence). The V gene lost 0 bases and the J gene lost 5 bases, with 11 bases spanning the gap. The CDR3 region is CASSLVSGEETQYF. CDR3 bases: TGTGCCAGCAGCTTGGTATCGGGGGAGGAGACCCAGTACTTC.

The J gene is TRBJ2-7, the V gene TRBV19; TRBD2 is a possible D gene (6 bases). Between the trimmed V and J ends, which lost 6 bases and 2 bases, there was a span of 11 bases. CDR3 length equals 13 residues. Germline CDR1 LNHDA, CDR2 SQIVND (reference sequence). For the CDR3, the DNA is TGTGCCAGTAGCACCGGGACTCCCTACGAGCAGTACTTC. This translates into CASSTGTPYEQYF.

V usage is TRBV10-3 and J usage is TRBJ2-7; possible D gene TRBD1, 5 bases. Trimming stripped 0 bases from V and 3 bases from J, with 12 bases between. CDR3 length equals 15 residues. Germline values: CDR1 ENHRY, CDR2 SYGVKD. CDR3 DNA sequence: TGTGCCATCAGTGAGTCGCAGGGTATAGGCTACGAGCAGTACTTC. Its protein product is CAISESQGIGYEQYF.

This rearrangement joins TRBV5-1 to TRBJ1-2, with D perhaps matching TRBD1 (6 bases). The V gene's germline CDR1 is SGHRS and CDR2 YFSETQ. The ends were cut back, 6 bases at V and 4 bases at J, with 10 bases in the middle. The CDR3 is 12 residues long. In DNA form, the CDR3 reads TGCGCCAGCAAGAGGGGGAGCTATGGCTACACCTTC. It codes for CASKRGSYGYTF.

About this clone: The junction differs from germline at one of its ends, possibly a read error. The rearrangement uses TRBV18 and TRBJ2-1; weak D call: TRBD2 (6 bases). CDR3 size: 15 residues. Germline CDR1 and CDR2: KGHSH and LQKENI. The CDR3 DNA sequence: TGTGCCAGCTCCCCACGGGGAGCGGGCACAAATGAGCAGTTCTTC. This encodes CASSPRGAGTNEQFF.

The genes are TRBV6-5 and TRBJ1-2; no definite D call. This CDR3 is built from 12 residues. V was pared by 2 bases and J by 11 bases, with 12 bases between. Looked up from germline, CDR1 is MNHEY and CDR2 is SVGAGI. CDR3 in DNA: TGTGCCAGCAGTTACCCCCCGGTCGGTTACACCTTC. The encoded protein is CASSYPPVGYTF.

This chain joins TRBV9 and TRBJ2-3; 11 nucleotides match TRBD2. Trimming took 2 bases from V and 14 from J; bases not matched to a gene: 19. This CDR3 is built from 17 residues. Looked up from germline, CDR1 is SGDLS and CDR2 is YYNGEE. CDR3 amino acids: CASSVERSGRASSGLYF. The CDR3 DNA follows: TGTGCCAGCAGCGTCGAACGTAGCGGGAGGGCCTCGTCGGGTCTGTATTTT.